Presented here are 25 T cell receptor beta chains from one specimen sequenced in a study of T cells in Graves' hyperthyroidism and ophthalmopathy. Template material for amplifying TCR beta CDR3 regions consisted of RNA transcripts. First-round RT-PCR targeting the TCR CDR3 was performed with the HTBI primer set. TCRdb redid the calling of the multiplex PCR reads with MiXCR, one entry per CDR3 protein. The sample records over 500,000 distinct CDR3 sequences, roughly a sixth being singletons. Material for sequencing was blood. These receptors came from a woman in her 30s with Graves' ophthalmopathy.

J is TRBJ1-5 and V is TRBV19, with no clear D. CDR3 length: 13 amino acids. Germline V gene lookup returns CDR1 LNHDA and CDR2 SQIVND (reference sequence). V lost 6 bases, J lost 9 bases, and 15 bases lay in between. The CDR3 spells CASSLSPNGPQHF. The CDR3 bases are TGTGCCAGTAGCCTTTCTCCCAACGGGCCCCAGCATTTT. Looking up the rest from reference TRBV19 and TRBJ1-5 gives the full variable domain: DGGITQSPKYLFRKEGQNVTLSCEQNLNHDAMYWYRQDPGQGLRLIYYSQIVNDFQKGDIAEGYSVSREKKESFPLTVTSAQKNPTAFYLCASSLSPNGPQHFGDGTRLSIL.

This clonotype showed up many times. This chain connects TRBV29-1 to TRBJ2-7, with 7 bases aligning to TRBD1. The junction had 9 bases not matched to a gene; V was cut back by 6 bases and J by 1 base. The CDR3 is 14 amino acids. Per the germline V gene, CDR1 is SQVTM and CDR2 is ANQGSEA. As DNA, the CDR3 is TGCAGCGTGTTGACAGGGCGAGGGTCCTACGAGCAGTACTTC. Amino acid sequence: CSVLTGRGSYEQYF.

This clonotype has a count of ten or more. The chain couples TRBV5-1 to TRBJ1-2; no firm D call. The CDR3 is 13 amino acids. The germline CDR1 and CDR2 sequences are SGHRS and YFSETQ. With 0 bases removed from V and 8 bases from J, the gap between germline ends came to 11 bases. The CDR3 loop is CASSLAGIGGYTF. As DNA, the CDR3 is TGCGCCAGCAGCTTGGCGGGAATCGGAGGCTACACCTTC.

This clonotype was counted ten times or more. The V call is TRBV28, the J call TRBJ2-1, with 7 bases fitting TRBD2. In germline, CDR1 is MDHEN, CDR2 SYDVKM. Germline trimming cut 5 bases from V and 4 bases from J; bases unmatched to any gene: 14. This CDR3 contains 17 residues. The CDR3 region is CASSDSLAGASYNEQFF. The CDR3 DNA follows: TGTGCCAGCAGTGACTCCCTGGCGGGAGCATCTTACAATGAGCAGTTCTTC.

The V and J genes are TRBV19 and TRBJ2-7, with unresolved D. Trimming left V 5 bases short and J 5 bases short, with 13 bases between. The CDR3 spans 13 residues. Germline CDR1 reads LNHDA; CDR2 reads SQIVND (reference sequence). The DNA of the CDR3 is TGTGCCAGTAGTCGGCCAGGATTCGACGAGCAGTACTTC. Protein: CASSRPGFDEQYF.

This clonotype was recorded at least ten times. This chain joins TRBV6-2 or TRBV6-3 and TRBJ1-5, with D possibly TRBD1 on 5 matching bases. V lost 7 bases and J lost 7, with 14 bases in between. Germline CDR1 is MNHEY and CDR2 is SVGEGT. This CDR3 contains 13 residues. The CDR3 region has the DNA TGTGCCAGCAACCAGGGCACGAGACAGCCCCAGCATTTT. Residues: CASNQGTRQPQHF.

This chain uses TRBV18 with TRBJ2-1; 9 bases match TRBD2. The CDR3 covers 17 residues. V dropped 2 bases and J dropped 7; count of bases not matched to a gene: 12. The germline V gene has CDR1 KGHSH and CDR2 LQKENI. CDR3 in DNA: TGTGCCAGCTCACCAATTGGGACTAGCTCAATGGGTAATGAGCAGTTCTTC. It codes for CASSPIGTSSMGNEQFF.

This clonotype appeared many times. The V call is TRBV7-2, the J call TRBJ2-7, with 9 bases lining up with TRBD2. Germline assignment: CDR1 SGHTA and CDR2 FQGNSA. V lost 4 bases and J lost 4; bases outside the gene matches: 11. CDR3 length equals 16 residues. The CDR3 loop is CASSWAEVAGGYEQYF. For the CDR3, the DNA is TGTGCCAGCAGCTGGGCGGAGGTGGCGGGAGGGTACGAGCAGTACTTC.

This clonotype has ten or more counts. This rearrangement joins TRBV6-1 to TRBJ2-7; D remains ambiguous. The germline CDR1 and CDR2 sequences are MNHNS and SASEGT. The V gene lost 2 bases and the J gene lost 1 base, with 12 bases spanning the gap. The CDR3 is 15 amino acids. This chain's CDR3 is CASSETAEPSYEQYF. The CDR3 bases are TGTGCCAGCAGTGAAACGGCAGAGCCATCCTACGAGCAGTACTTC.

This clonotype was observed many times. The V and J genes are TRBV6-2 or TRBV6-3 and TRBJ1-1; D not resolved. The CDR3 has 15 amino acids. V was cut by 5 bases and J by 0 bases, with 13 bases left in between. Germline loops: CDR1 MNHEY, CDR2 SVGEGT. CDR3 region: CASSNGPWMNTEAFF. Here the CDR3 DNA reads TGTGCCAGCAGTAATGGACCCTGGATGAACACTGAAGCTTTCTTT.

The chain links TRBV20-1 to TRBJ1-5, with 7 bases lining up with TRBD1. In germline, CDR1 is DFQATT, CDR2 SNEGSKA (reference sequence). Trimming took 3 bases from V and 5 from J; bases not matched to a gene: 16. The length of the CDR3 is 17 residues. In DNA, the CDR3 is TGCAGTGCTAGTTCACCGACAGGGTTGGAAGATGATCAGCCCCAGCATTTT. Translating it yields CSASSPTGLEDDQPQHF.

This clonotype was seen repeatedly, ten times or more. V and J are TRBV10-3 and TRBJ2-3; weak D call: TRBD1 (6 bases). The CDR3 contains 14 residues. Deletions cut 3 bases from V and 6 bases from J, with 13 bases between. Germline CDR1 is ENHRY and CDR2 is SYGVKD. The CDR3 bases are TGTGCCATCAGTGATTCTACAGGGACCGATACGCAGTATTTT. Translating it yields CAISDSTGTDTQYF.

This clonotype was recorded a few times. The chain recombines TRBV6-2 or TRBV6-3 with TRBJ2-7; 7 bases are shared with TRBD1. With V trimmed by 3 bases and J by 4 bases, 12 bases remained unmatched. The CDR3 covers 16 residues. Germline V CDR1 and CDR2: MNHEY, SVGEGT. DNA for the CDR3: TGTGCCAGCAGTTATCACAGGGGCCCTAGTTGGTACGAGCAGTACTTC. Encoded protein: CASSYHRGPSWYEQYF.

This clonotype was recorded at least ten times. The gene calls are TRBV7-3 and TRBJ2-1; unclear D gene. This CDR3 has 15 residues. The germline V and J ends were trimmed by 1 base and 5 bases, with 12 bases remaining between them. Per the germline V gene, CDR1 is SGHTA and CDR2 is FQGTGA. This CDR3 reads CASSLIPDSDNEQFF. The CDR3 nucleotides are TGTGCCAGCAGCTTAATACCAGACTCTGACAATGAGCAGTTCTTC.

In the case of this clonotype: Relative to the germline gene, one junction end is altered; a read error may explain this. The chain joins TRBV3-1 to TRBJ1-5; D call uncertain. Germline V gene lookup returns CDR1 LGHDT and CDR2 YNNKEL (reference sequence). CDR3 size: 13 residues. The CDR3 DNA reads TGTGCCAGCAGCCAAGATAGTTACCAGCTCCAGCATTTT. Amino acid sequence: CASSQDSYQLQHF. Full variable domain (remainder filled in from reference TRBV3-1 and TRBJ1-5): DTAVSQTPKYLVTQMGNDKSIKCEQNLGHDTMYWYKQDSKKFLKIMFSYNNKELIINETVPNRFSPKSPDKAHLNLHINSLELGDSAVYFCASSQDSYQLQHFGDGTRLSIL.

At least ten counts were recorded for this clonotype. The gene calls are TRBV6-1 and TRBJ1-5; D is perhaps TRBD1 (6 bases). With 0 bases removed from V and 0 bases from J, the gap between germline ends came to 6 bases. The CDR3 contains 15 residues. Per germline, CDR1 MNHNS and CDR2 SASEGT. CDR3 protein: CASSEAGHSNQPQHF. The CDR3 DNA is TGTGCCAGCAGTGAAGCGGGACATAGCAATCAGCCCCAGCATTTT.

In its sample, this clonotype was seen many times. This chain joins TRBV28 and TRBJ2-3; 7 bases map to TRBD1. J was trimmed by 2 bases and V by 1 base; bases with no gene match: 6. Germline CDR1 reads MDHEN; CDR2 reads SYDVKM. The CDR3 has 16 residues. CDR3 residues: CASSLFGQDLTDTQYF. The CDR3 DNA follows: TGTGCCAGCAGTTTATTTGGACAGGACCTCACAGATACGCAGTATTTT.

At least ten counts were recorded for this clonotype. The chain joins TRBV27 to TRBJ2-1; the D gene could be TRBD1 or TRBD2 (5 bases each). Germline CDR1 is MNHEY and CDR2 is SMNVEV (reference sequence). Trimming removed 7 bases from V and 7 bases from J, with 14 bases in between. The length of the CDR3 is 13 residues. Here the CDR3 reads CASKGPAVNEQFF. CDR3 sequence (DNA): TGTGCCAGCAAGGGGCCAGCGGTAAATGAGCAGTTCTTC.

This clonotype was counted only a few times. The V gene is TRBV4-3, the J gene TRBJ2-7, with TRBD1 matching 10 bases. Trimming took 3 bases from V and 2 from J; bases not matched to a gene: 10. The CDR3 extends over 17 amino acids. CDR1 is LGHNA, CDR2 YSLEER, per germline. The CDR3 region has the DNA TGCGCCAGCAGCCAGATAGCCGGGACAGGGGCCCCCTACGAGCAGTACTTC. Amino acids: CASSQIAGTGAPYEQYF.

This clonotype was counted many times. The chain combines TRBV20-1 with TRBJ2-2, with D perhaps TRBD1 (6 bases). CDR1 is DFQATT and CDR2 is SNEGSKA in the germline V gene (reference sequence). The CDR3 consists of 15 residues. V was trimmed by 2 bases and J by 1 base, leaving 11 bases between them. Here the CDR3 DNA reads TGCAGTGCTAGACTAGGGACACAGAACACCGGGGAGCTGTTTTTT. It specifies CSARLGTQNTGELFF.

This clonotype appeared many times. The V call is TRBV24-1, the J call TRBJ2-1, with 10 nucleotides matching TRBD1. V shed 2 bases and J 0 bases; nucleotides not matched to a gene: 6. The length of the CDR3 is 18 residues. The V gene's germline CDR1 is KGHDR and CDR2 SFDVKD. DNA for the CDR3: TGTGCCACCAGTGATTCCGGGACAGGGGCGAGCTCCTACAATGAGCAGTTCTTC. Its protein is CATSDSGTGASSYNEQFF.

This clonotype was detected a few times. The chain couples TRBV2 to TRBJ1-2; D is perhaps TRBD1 (5 bases). Trimming removed 1 base from V and 2 bases from J, with 11 bases in between. Germline V gene data show CDR1 as SNHLY and CDR2 as FYNNEI. The CDR3 contains 15 residues. The CDR3 protein is CASSEVGQGNYGYTF. As DNA, the CDR3 is TGTGCCAGCAGTGAAGTAGGCCAGGGAAACTATGGCTACACCTTC.

This clonotype came up a few times. The chain couples TRBV11-1 to TRBJ2-2; 9 nucleotides match TRBD1. The CDR3 is 14 residues long. Germline CDR1 and CDR2: SGHAT and FQDESV (reference sequence). Germline trimming cut 5 bases from V and 6 bases from J; bases unmatched to any gene: 4. The CDR3 here is CASSARTGAGELFF. The CDR3 nucleotides are TGTGCCAGCAGCGCCCGGACAGGGGCCGGGGAGCTGTTTTTT.

This clonotype was recorded many times. The J gene is TRBJ1-1, the V gene TRBV15; unclear D gene. The germline V and J ends were trimmed by 0 bases and 1 base, with 9 bases remaining between them. The germline V gene has CDR1 LNHNV and CDR2 YYDKDF (reference sequence). The CDR3 runs 15 residues. The CDR3 DNA is TGTGCCACCAGCAGAGAGAGGAGCTCGAACACTGAAGCTTTCTTT. This sequence encodes CATSRERSSNTEAFF.

The DNA of the CDR3 is TGTGCCAGCCTCCCCCCGGGACAGGGGCTTTACGAGCAGTACTTC. This sequence encodes CASLPPGQGLYEQYF. The rearrangement links TRBV2 to TRBJ2-7; 10 bases match TRBD1. This CDR3 is built from 15 residues. Trimming cost V 8 bases and J 4 bases; bases outside gene matches: 11. CDR1 and CDR2 from the germline V gene are SNHLY and FYNNEI.